The 24 T cell receptor beta chains given below trace back to one sample, sequenced in a study of T cells after yellow fever vaccination (dated by TCRdb to the late 2010s). The library was built by means of 5' RACE. Sequencing was carried out with an Illumina NovaSeq 6000. The public sequencing data were trimmed at Q25 with fastp and processed into clonotypes with MiXCR by TCRdb, which kept only in-frame beta chains. Every entry covers one CDR3 protein and lists the most common genes and DNA from its rows. In this sample the table shows 120,000 or so distinct CDR3 sequences, about 8.4% of which occur a single time. Under 40% of the sample is taken by the ten largest. Sample treatment or condition, as interpreted from the label and publication: live attenuated yellow fever vaccine strain. The source material was CD8+ T cells sorted from PBMCs, sampled on the day of the yellow fever booster vaccination. Every receptor here comes from a man aged 18 to 29 who received the YFV17D yellow fever vaccine.

The V and J genes are TRBV6-5 and TRBJ2-1; weak D call: TRBD1 (6 bases). The CDR3 covers 16 residues. Germline assignment: CDR1 MNHEY and CDR2 SVGAGI. Trimming removed 4 bases from V and 0 bases from J, with 13 bases in between. The DNA of the CDR3 is TGTGCCAGCAGTTTCGAACAGGGTAGCTCCTACAATGAGCAGTTCTTC. It yields the protein CASSFEQGSSYNEQFF.

This clonotype was counted many times. The V gene is TRBV4-1, the J gene TRBJ2-7, with 10 bases that match TRBD2. Germline lookup yields CDR1 MGHRA and CDR2 YSYEKL. CDR3 length: 14 residues. Trimming took 2 bases from V and 5 from J; bases not matched to a gene: 3. CDR3 region: CASSQTSGDHEQYV. The CDR3 bases are TGCGCCAGCAGCCAAACTAGCGGGGACCACGAGCAGTACGTC.

This clonotype was detected only a few times. The chain carries TRBV5-5 and TRBJ2-3; 7 nucleotides align to TRBD2. From germline, CDR1 is SGHKS and CDR2 YYEKEE (reference sequence). The V and J ends lost 3 bases and 2 bases, in that order; junction bases with no gene match: 6. The CDR3 consists of 15 residues. CDR3 DNA sequence: TGTGCCAGCAGCTCCGTGCTAGCGGTCACAGATACGCAGTATTTT. Translation: CASSSVLAVTDTQYF.

The chain has TRBV6-6 and TRBJ1-5; D is undetermined. V was pared by 6 bases and J by 6 bases, with 18 bases between. Germline V CDR1 and CDR2: MNHNY, SVGAGI (reference sequence). This CDR3 region has 15 residues. Here the CDR3 DNA reads TGTGCCAGCAGCCAGGACCCCCGTTTTGTTCAGCCCCAGCATTTT. Translating gives CASSQDPRFVQPQHF.

J is TRBJ1-6 and V is TRBV20-1; TRBD1 agrees at 10 bases. This CDR3 is built from 17 residues. Germline V gives CDR1 DFQATT, CDR2 SNEGSKA (reference sequence). The ends lost 6 bases at V and 0 bases at J; junction bases unmatched: 8. The CDR3 region has the DNA TGCAGTGCGCGTGACAGGGGGCAATACTCCTATAATTCACCCCTCCACTTT. Translating gives CSARDRGQYSYNSPLHF.

Only a few counts were recorded for this clonotype. The chain recombines TRBV10-3 with TRBJ2-1; D might be TRBD1 (6 bases). Trimming took 7 bases from V and 5 from J, leaving 30 bases between them. This CDR3 comprises 19 residues. Germline V CDR1 and CDR2: ENHRY, SYGVKD. CDR3 region: CAITPWNPDGGPLNNEQFF. The CDR3 DNA reads as TGTGCCATCACCCCCTGGAACCCGGATGGGGGCCCTCTAAACAATGAGCAGTTCTTC.

The chain is built from TRBV7-9 and TRBJ2-1, with D tentatively TRBD1 or TRBD2 (5 bases each). CDR3 length: 10 residues. Germline CDR1 and CDR2: SEHNR and FQNEAQ (reference sequence). V shed 8 bases and J shed 9 bases, with 8 bases lying between them. The CDR3 sequence: CASAGAEQFF. The DNA of the CDR3 is TGTGCCAGCGCCGGGGCTGAGCAGTTCTTC.

The gene calls are TRBV4-3 and TRBJ2-1, with 9 bases matching TRBD2. Germline lookup yields CDR1 LGHNA and CDR2 YSLEER. V trimming: 4 bases; J trimming: 1 base; junction bases outside the gene matches: 2. CDR3 length: 15 residues. The CDR3 reads CASSLGLASYNEQFF. The CDR3 region has the DNA TGCGCCAGCAGCCTGGGACTAGCTTCCTACAATGAGCAGTTCTTC.

This clonotype was counted a few times. The CDR3 region has the DNA TGTGCCAGCAGCTTAGGTGAGGGGCAGGGAACTGAAGCTTTCTTT. The encoded protein is CASSLGEGQGTEAFF. The genes are TRBV7-9 and TRBJ1-1, with a weak D call TRBD1 (5 bases). V shed 1 base and J shed 5 bases, with 14 bases lying between them. The CDR3 runs to 15 residues. Germline V gives CDR1 SEHNR, CDR2 FQNEAQ (reference sequence).

Note on this clonotype: At one boundary the junction diverges from the germline segment, which might be a read error. The gene calls are TRBV12-3 or TRBV12-4 and TRBJ2-5; 11 nucleotides agree with TRBD2. The CDR3 is 15 residues long. The DNA of the CDR3 is TGTGCCAGCAGCTTAGCGGGGGGGCCGACTGGGACCCAGTACTTC. This encodes CASSLAGGPTGTQYF.

The V gene is TRBV4-3, the J gene TRBJ2-7; possibly TRBD2 for D (6 bases). V was pared by 4 bases and J by 3 bases, with 13 bases between. The length of the CDR3 is 14 residues. CDR1 and CDR2 (germline): LGHNA, YSLEER. CDR3 region: CASSPTGGDYEQYF. In DNA, the CDR3 is TGCGCCAGCAGCCCCACCGGCGGGGACTACGAGCAGTACTTC.

The sample holds a few counts of this clonotype. The DNA of the CDR3 is TGTGCCTGGAGTCCCGGACTAGCGGGGGTATACAATGAGCAGTTCTTC. This codes for CAWSPGLAGVYNEQFF. This chain uses TRBV30 with TRBJ2-1; 13 bases match TRBD2. The CDR3 has 16 amino acids. J gave up 4 bases and V 2 bases, and 5 bases lay outside the gene matches. CDR1 GTSNPN and CDR2 SVGIG come from the germline V gene (reference sequence).

In this sample, this clonotype turned up a few times. V usage is TRBV4-1 and J usage is TRBJ1-4; D is undetermined. Trimming took 0 bases from V and 4 from J, leaving 9 bases between them. The length of the CDR3 is 15 residues. Germline values: CDR1 MGHRA, CDR2 YSYEKL. CDR3 protein: CASSQEGQINEKLFF. The CDR3 nucleotides are TGCGCCAGCAGCCAAGAGGGCCAGATTAATGAAAAACTGTTTTTT.

There are a few counts of this clonotype. The chain employs TRBV12-5 and TRBJ2-1; TRBD1 agrees at 7 bases. The CDR3 is 14 amino acids. Unmatched junction bases numbered 9, after V lost 5 bases and J lost 8 bases. The germline V gene encodes CDR1 LGHNT and CDR2 FRNRAP. This CDR3 reads CASGPGTGVYEQFF. CDR3 nucleotide sequence: TGTGCTAGTGGTCCTGGTACAGGGGTTTATGAGCAGTTCTTC.

A few counts support this clonotype. J is TRBJ1-2 and V is TRBV5-1; TRBD1 matches 8 bases. Germline lookup yields CDR1 SGHRS and CDR2 YFSETQ. The CDR3 runs 18 residues. Germline trimming cut 4 bases from V and 0 bases from J; bases unmatched to any gene: 14. CDR3 coding DNA: TGCGCCAGCAGCCCGGTTCCGGGACAGGTGACAGCTAACTATGGCTACACCTTC. Its translation: CASSPVPGQVTANYGYTF.

This clonotype was observed many times. The chain links TRBV4-2 to TRBJ2-1, with D uncertain. The CDR3 has 12 amino acids. V was trimmed by 4 bases and J by 9 bases, leaving 10 bases between them. Germline CDR1 is LGHNA and CDR2 is YNFKEQ. The CDR3 is CASSPTNAEQFF. CDR3 nucleotides: TGTGCCAGCAGCCCCACGAACGCTGAGCAGTTCTTC.

This clonotype was seen only a few times. V usage is TRBV9 and J usage is TRBJ1-4; unclear D gene. CDR3 length: 14 residues. Trimming pared 3 bases from V and 8 bases from J, leaving 14 bases between. Germline loops: CDR1 SGDLS, CDR2 YYNGEE. Written as DNA, the CDR3 is TGTGCCAGCAGCGGAAAGGGTGAGAGGGAAAAACTGTTTTTT. The encoded protein is CASSGKGEREKLFF.

In its sample, this clonotype was seen a few times. The chain couples TRBV20-1 to TRBJ1-5; possible D gene TRBD1, 5 bases. The CDR3 has 14 residues. Trimming shortened V by 6 bases and J by 4 bases, and 16 bases separated the two germline ends. CDR1 and CDR2 from the germline V gene are DFQATT and SNEGSKA (reference sequence). The CDR3 reads CSALRDGANQPQHF. CDR3 nucleotides: TGCAGTGCCCTCCGGGACGGAGCTAATCAGCCCCAGCATTTT.

The genes are TRBV5-1 and TRBJ1-1, with 9 bases lining up with TRBD1. The trim removed 5 bases at V and 3 bases at J, leaving 5 bases unmatched. The germline gives CDR1 SGHRS, CDR2 YFSETQ. The CDR3 is made up of 14 amino acids. The CDR3 spells CASRWRTGDTEAFF. DNA for the CDR3: TGCGCCAGCAGGTGGAGGACAGGGGACACTGAAGCTTTCTTT.

This chain links TRBV6-2 or TRBV6-3 with TRBJ1-1, with a weak D call TRBD1 (6 bases). CDR3 length: 14 residues. V was shortened by 7 bases and J by 4 bases, with 16 bases between the two germline ends. Germline V gene data show CDR1 as MNHEY and CDR2 as SVGEGT. CDR3 bases: TGTGCCAGCACTGTCACACAGGGAAGCACTGAAGCTTTCTTT. This encodes CASTVTQGSTEAFF.

The rearrangement joins TRBV24-1 to TRBJ1-2, with D uncertain. The CDR3 is 14 residues long. Trimming stripped 4 bases from V and 0 bases from J, with 8 bases between. The V gene's germline CDR1 is KGHDR and CDR2 SFDVKD. CDR3 protein: CATSDRGTNYGYTF. The CDR3, as DNA: TGTGCCACCAGTGACCGCGGAACTAACTATGGCTACACCTTC.

The chain employs TRBV4-1 and TRBJ2-1, with D possibly TRBD2 on 7 matching bases. V lost 4 bases to trimming and J lost 3 bases, with 19 bases between them. Germline-derived CDR1 and CDR2 are MGHRA and YSYEKL. The CDR3 runs to 17 residues. The CDR3 DNA reads as TGCGCCAGCAGCCCCCGGGGTGGGGGCGGGAGCTACAATGAGCAGTTCTTC. Translation gives CASSPRGGGGSYNEQFF.

The V and J genes are TRBV10-2 and TRBJ1-2, with 9 bases that match TRBD1. This CDR3 has 15 residues. With V trimmed by 7 bases and J by 3 bases, 9 bases remained unmatched. Germline V gives CDR1 WSHSY, CDR2 SAAADI. The CDR3, as DNA: TGCGCCAGCAACCCCCGGGACAGGGCTTACTATGGCTACACCTTC. Protein sequence: CASNPRDRAYYGYTF.

This clonotype turned up a few times. This chain connects TRBV6-2 or TRBV6-3 to TRBJ2-3; D might be TRBD2 (6 bases). The germline gives CDR1 MNHEY, CDR2 SVGEGT. V lost 4 bases and J lost 6, with 23 bases in between. This CDR3 comprises 17 residues. CDR3 DNA: TGTGCCAGCAGTTCCCCCCGGGCTAGCGCGACCCAGGATACGCAGTATTTT. Residues: CASSSPRASATQDTQYF.